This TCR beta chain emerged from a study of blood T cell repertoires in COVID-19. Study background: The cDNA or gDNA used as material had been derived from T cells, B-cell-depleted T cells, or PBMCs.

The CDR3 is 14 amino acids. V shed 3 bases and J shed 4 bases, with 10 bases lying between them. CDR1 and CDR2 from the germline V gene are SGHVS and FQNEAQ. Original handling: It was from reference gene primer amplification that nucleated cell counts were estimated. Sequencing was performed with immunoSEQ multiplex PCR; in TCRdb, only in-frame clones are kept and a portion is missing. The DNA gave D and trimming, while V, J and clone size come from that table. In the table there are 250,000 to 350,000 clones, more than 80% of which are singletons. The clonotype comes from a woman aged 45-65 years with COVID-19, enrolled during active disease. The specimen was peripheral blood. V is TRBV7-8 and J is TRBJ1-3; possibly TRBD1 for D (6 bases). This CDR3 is CASSFGGSGNTIYF. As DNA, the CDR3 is TGTGCCAGCAGCTTTGGGGGCTCGGGAAACACCATATATTTT.